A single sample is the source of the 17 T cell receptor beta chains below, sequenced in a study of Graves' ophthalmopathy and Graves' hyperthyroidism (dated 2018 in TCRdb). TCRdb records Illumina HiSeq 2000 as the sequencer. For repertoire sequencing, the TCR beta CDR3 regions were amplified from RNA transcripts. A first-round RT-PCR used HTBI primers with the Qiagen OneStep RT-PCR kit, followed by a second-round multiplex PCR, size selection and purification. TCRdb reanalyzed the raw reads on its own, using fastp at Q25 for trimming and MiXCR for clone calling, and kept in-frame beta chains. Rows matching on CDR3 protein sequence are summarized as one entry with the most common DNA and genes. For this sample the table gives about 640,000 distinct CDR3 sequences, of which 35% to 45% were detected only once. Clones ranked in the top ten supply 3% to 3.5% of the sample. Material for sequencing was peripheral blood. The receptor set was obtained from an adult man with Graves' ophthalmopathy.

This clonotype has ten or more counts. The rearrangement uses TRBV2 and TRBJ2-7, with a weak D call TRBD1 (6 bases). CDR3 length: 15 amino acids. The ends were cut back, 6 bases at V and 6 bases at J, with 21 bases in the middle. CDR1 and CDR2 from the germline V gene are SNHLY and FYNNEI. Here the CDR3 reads CASRPIQDRGGEQYF. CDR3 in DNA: TGTGCCAGCAGACCCATACAGGACCGAGGGGGCGAGCAGTACTTC.

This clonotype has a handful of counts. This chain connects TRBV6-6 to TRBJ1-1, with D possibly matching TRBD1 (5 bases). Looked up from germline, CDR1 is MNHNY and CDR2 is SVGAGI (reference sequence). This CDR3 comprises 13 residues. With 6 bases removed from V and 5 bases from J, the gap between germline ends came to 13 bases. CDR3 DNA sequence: TGTGCCAGCAGATCCCAGGGTGAGACTGAAGCTTTCTTT. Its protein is CASRSQGETEAFF.

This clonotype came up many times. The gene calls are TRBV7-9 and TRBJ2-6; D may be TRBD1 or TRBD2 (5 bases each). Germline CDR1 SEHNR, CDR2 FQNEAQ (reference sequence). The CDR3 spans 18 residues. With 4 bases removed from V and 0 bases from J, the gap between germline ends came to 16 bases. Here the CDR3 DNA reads TGTGCCAGCAGCTCGACCGGGACGGCGAGCTCTGGGGCCAACGTCCTGACTTTC. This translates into CASSSTGTASSGANVLTF. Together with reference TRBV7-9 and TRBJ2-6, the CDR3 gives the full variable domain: DTGVSQNPRHKITKRGQNVTFRCDPISEHNRLYWYRQTLGQGPEFLTYFQNEAQLEKSRLLSDRFSAERPKGSFSTLEIQRTEQGDSAMYLCASSSTGTASSGANVLTFGAGSRLTVL.

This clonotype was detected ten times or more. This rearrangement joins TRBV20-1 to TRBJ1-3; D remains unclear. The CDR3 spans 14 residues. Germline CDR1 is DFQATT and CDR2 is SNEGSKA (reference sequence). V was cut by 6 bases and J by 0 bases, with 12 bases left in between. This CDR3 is CSASGGSSGNTIYF. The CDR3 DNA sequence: TGCAGTGCATCCGGCGGGAGCTCTGGAAACACCATATATTTT.

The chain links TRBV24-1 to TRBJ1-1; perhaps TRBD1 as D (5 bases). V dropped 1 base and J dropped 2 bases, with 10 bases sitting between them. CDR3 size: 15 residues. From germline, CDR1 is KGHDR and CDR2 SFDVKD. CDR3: CATSDFTGGNTEAFF. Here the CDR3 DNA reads TGTGCCACCAGTGATTTCACCGGGGGAAACACTGAAGCTTTCTTT.

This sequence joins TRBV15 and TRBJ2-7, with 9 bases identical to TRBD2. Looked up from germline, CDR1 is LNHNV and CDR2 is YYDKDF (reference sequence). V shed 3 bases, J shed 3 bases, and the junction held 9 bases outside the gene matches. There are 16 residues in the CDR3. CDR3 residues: CATSRIRLAEYYEQYF. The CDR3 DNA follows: TGTGCCACCAGCAGGATAAGACTAGCGGAGTACTACGAGCAGTACTTC.

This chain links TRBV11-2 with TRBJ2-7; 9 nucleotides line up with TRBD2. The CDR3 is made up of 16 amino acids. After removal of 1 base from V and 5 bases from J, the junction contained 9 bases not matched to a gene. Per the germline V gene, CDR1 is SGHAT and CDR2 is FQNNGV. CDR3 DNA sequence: TGTGCCAGCAGCTTAGGATGGACAGCGGGAGGAAACGAGCAGTACTTC. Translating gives CASSLGWTAGGNEQYF.

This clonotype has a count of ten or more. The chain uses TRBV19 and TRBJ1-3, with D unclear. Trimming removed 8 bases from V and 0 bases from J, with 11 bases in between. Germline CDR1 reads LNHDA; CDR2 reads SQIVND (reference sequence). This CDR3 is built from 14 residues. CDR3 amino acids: CASGSQVSGNTIYF. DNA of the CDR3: TGTGCCAGTGGCAGCCAGGTCTCTGGAAACACCATATATTTT.

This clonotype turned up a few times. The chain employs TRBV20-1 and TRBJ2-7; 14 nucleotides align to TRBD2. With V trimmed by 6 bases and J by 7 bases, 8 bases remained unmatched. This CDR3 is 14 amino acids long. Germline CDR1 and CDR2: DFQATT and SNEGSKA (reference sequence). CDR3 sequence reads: CSAYGLAGGGEQYF. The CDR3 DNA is TGCAGTGCCTACGGACTAGCGGGAGGCGGAGAGCAGTACTTC.

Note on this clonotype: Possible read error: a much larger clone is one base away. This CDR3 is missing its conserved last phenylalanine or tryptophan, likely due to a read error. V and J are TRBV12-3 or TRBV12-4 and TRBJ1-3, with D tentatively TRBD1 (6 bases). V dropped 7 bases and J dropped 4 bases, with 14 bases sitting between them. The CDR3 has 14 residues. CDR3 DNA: TGTGCCAGCAACTACAGGGTAGCAGGAAACACCATATATCTT. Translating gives CASNYRVAGNTIYL.

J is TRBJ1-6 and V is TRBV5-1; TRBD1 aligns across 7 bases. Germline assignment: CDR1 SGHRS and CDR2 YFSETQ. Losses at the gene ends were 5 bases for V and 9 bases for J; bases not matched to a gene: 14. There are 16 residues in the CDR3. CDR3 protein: CASRRQGSTEGSPLHF. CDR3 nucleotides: TGCGCCAGCAGAAGACAGGGATCAACTGAAGGTTCACCCCTCCACTTT.

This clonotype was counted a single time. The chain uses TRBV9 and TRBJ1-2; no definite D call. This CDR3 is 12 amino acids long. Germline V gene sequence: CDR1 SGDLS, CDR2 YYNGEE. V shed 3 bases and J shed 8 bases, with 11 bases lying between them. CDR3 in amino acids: CASSAVRSGYTF. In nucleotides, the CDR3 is TGTGCCAGCAGCGCAGTTCGGAGCGGCTACACCTTC.

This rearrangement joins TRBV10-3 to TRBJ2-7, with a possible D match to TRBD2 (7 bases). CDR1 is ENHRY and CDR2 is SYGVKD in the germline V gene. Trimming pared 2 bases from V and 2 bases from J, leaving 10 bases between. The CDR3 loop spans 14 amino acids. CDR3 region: CAISEPRGPYEQYF. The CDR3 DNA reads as TGTGCCATCAGTGAGCCGCGGGGGCCCTACGAGCAGTACTTC.

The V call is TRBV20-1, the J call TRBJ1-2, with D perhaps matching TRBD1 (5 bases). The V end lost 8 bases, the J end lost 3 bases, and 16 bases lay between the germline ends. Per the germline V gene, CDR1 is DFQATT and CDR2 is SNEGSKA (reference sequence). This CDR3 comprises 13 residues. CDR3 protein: CSYFGRGDYGYTF. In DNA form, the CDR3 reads TGCAGTTACTTCGGACGGGGGGACTATGGCTACACCTTC.

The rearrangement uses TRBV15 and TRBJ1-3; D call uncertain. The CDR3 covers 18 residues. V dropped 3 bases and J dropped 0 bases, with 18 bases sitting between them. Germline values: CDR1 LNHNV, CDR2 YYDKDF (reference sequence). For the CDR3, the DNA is TGTGCCACCAGCAGCCTCACCTTGGGCAGAGACTCTGGAAACACCATATATTTT. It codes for CATSSLTLGRDSGNTIYF.

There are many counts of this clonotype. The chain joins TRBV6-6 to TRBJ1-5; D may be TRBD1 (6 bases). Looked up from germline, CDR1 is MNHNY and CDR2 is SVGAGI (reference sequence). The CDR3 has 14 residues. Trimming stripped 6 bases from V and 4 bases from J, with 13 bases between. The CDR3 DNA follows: TGTGCCAGCAGCTCCGACAGGTCTAATCAGCCCCAGCATTTT. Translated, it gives CASSSDRSNQPQHF.

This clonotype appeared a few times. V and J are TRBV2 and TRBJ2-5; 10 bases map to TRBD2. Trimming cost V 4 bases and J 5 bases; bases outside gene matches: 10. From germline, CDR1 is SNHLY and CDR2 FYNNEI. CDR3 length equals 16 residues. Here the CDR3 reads CASSARSGTSEETQYF. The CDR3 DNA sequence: TGTGCCAGCAGTGCTAGATCCGGGACTAGCGAGGAGACCCAGTACTTC.